Shown below are 23 T cell receptor beta chains from a single sample sequenced in a study of blood T cell repertoires in COVID-19. Generated by immunoSEQ multiplex PCR, the TCRdb table keeps only in-frame clones and is missing some. This table has about 190,000 clones, under 90% appearing once. The material sequenced was peripheral blood. These receptors were taken from a man aged 35 to 55 with acute or convalescent COVID-19.

The rearrangement joins TRBV3-1 (or the pseudogene TRBV3-2) to TRBJ2-5; 12 bases are a match to TRBD2. Germline CDR1 and CDR2: LGHDT and YNNKEL (reference sequence). This CDR3 spans 16 amino acids. V lost 2 bases and J lost 4; bases outside the gene matches: 5. The CDR3 loop reads CASSQRASGGVETQYF. The DNA for the CDR3 is TGTGCCAGCAGCCAAAGGGCTAGCGGGGGGGTAGAGACCCAGTACTTC.

This chain connects TRBV25-1 to TRBJ1-1, with D maybe TRBD1 (5 bases). The CDR3 extends over 11 amino acids. Trimming stripped 8 bases from V and 5 bases from J, with 9 bases between. CDR1 MGHDK and CDR2 SYGVNS come from the germline V gene. CDR3 residues: CASGAPTEAFF. CDR3 sequence (DNA): TGTGCCAGCGGGGCACCTACTGAAGCTTTCTTT.

This clone showed up just once. This rearrangement joins TRBV11-2 to TRBJ1-2, with unresolved D. The CDR3 runs 15 residues. V was trimmed by 2 bases and J by 9 bases, leaving 19 bases between them. The germline CDR1 and CDR2 sequences are SGHAT and FQNNGV. CDR3 sequence (DNA): TGTGCCAGCAGCTTAAGGGTCAGGACTAACAACCGCTACACCTTC. It yields the protein CASSLRVRTNNRYTF.

This chain links TRBV7-9 with TRBJ1-1; TRBD1 is a possible D gene (6 bases). The V gene's germline CDR1 is SEHNR and CDR2 FQNEAQ (reference sequence). This CDR3 has 15 residues. Trimming took off 5 bases at V and 0 bases at J, with 13 bases between the two ends. CDR3 coding DNA: TGTGCCAGCAGCCCCCCCCAGGGGCTGAACACTGAAGCTTTCTTT. This translates into CASSPPQGLNTEAFF.

The chain links TRBV5-4 to TRBJ1-1, with TRBD1 matching 7 bases. CDR1 is SGHNT, CDR2 YYREEE, per germline (reference sequence). The V segment lost 4 bases and the J segment 0 bases; nucleotides outside the gene matches: 3. There are 14 residues in the CDR3. CDR3 coding DNA: TGTGCCAGCAGCCGGGACAGCTTGAACACTGAAGCTTTCTTT. Protein: CASSRDSLNTEAFF.

V gene TRBV27 combines with J gene TRBJ1-2; 10 bases agree with TRBD1. There are 14 residues in the CDR3. The germline V gene encodes CDR1 MNHEY and CDR2 SMNVEV (reference sequence). V was pared by 2 bases and J by 7 bases, with 4 bases of the junction left unmatched. The CDR3 sequence: CASSLAGTGVGYTF. The CDR3 DNA reads TGTGCCAGCAGTTTAGCCGGGACAGGGGTTGGCTACACCTTC.

The chain links TRBV2 to TRBJ2-1, with D hard to call. The V end was cut by 4 bases, the J end by 5 bases, with 9 bases between. The CDR3 is 13 amino acids. The germline V gene has CDR1 SNHLY and CDR2 FYNNEI. This chain's CDR3 is CASSVNRDNEQFF. The CDR3 DNA follows: TGTGCCAGCAGTGTAAACCGGGACAATGAGCAGTTCTTC.

The V call is TRBV3-1 (or the pseudogene TRBV3-2), the J call TRBJ2-7; 9 bases agree with TRBD1. In germline, CDR1 is LGHDT, CDR2 YNNKEL (reference sequence). This CDR3 region has 15 residues. The V gene end was trimmed by 1 base and the J gene end by 3 bases; junction bases not matched to a gene: 4. CDR3 DNA: TGTGCCAGCAGCCAAGCCGGGACAGGGTACTACGAGCAGTACTTC. This translates into CASSQAGTGYYEQYF.

The rearrangement joins TRBV30 to TRBJ2-5, with 9 bases that match TRBD2. CDR1 is GTSNPN, CDR2 SVGIG, per germline (reference sequence). Trimming removed 1 base from V and 5 bases from J; junction bases left unmatched: 8. The CDR3 extends over 15 amino acids. CDR3 DNA: TGTGCCTGGAGTGCAACGGGACTAGCAAGGGAGACCCAGTACTTC. It yields the protein CAWSATGLARETQYF.

A single count supports this clone. Germline is not matched at one junction end, which may reflect a read error. The chain carries TRBV7-7 and TRBJ2-5, with D maybe TRBD2 (7 bases). The CDR3 covers 16 residues. Germline V gives CDR1 SSHAT, CDR2 FNYEAQ (reference sequence). In DNA, the CDR3 is TGTGCTAGCAGCTTCCGAGGACGGGGGGCCGAAGAGACCCAGTACTTC. Protein sequence: CASSFRGRGAEETQYF.

This chain uses TRBV5-1 with TRBJ2-1; 9 bases agree with TRBD2. Per the germline V gene, CDR1 is SGHRS and CDR2 is YFSETQ. The V and J ends lost 1 base and 5 bases, in that order; junction bases with no gene match: 4. The CDR3 has 15 amino acids. As DNA, the CDR3 is TGCGCCAGCAGCTTGTTGTCTAGCGGGAACAATGAGCAGTTCTTC. This translates into CASSLLSSGNNEQFF.

The V and J genes are TRBV10-1 and TRBJ2-5; 7 bases line up with TRBD2. CDR1 is WNHNN and CDR2 is SYGVQD in the germline V gene (reference sequence). The ends lost 0 bases at V and 2 bases at J; junction bases unmatched: 3. The CDR3 loop spans 15 amino acids. The chain's CDR3 is CASSESGLPQETQYF. The CDR3 DNA reads as TGCGCCAGCAGTGAGTCGGGACTACCTCAAGAGACCCAGTACTTC.

The chain couples TRBV29-1 to TRBJ1-1; D is uncertain. Trimming left V 7 bases short and J 1 base short, with 10 bases between. CDR3 length: 12 amino acids. Germline V CDR1 and CDR2: SQVTM, ANQGSEA. The chain's CDR3 is CSASNRNTEAFF. The CDR3 nucleotides are TGCAGCGCGTCCAACAGGAACACTGAAGCTTTCTTT.

The rearrangement uses TRBV4-1 and TRBJ1-1; D uncertain. The CDR3 has 12 amino acids. Trimming pared 6 bases from V and 4 bases from J, leaving 9 bases between. Germline CDR1 reads MGHRA; CDR2 reads YSYEKL. CDR3 protein: CASSSRGTEAFF. The CDR3 DNA sequence: TGCGCCAGCAGTTCGCGGGGCACTGAAGCTTTCTTT.

The chain is built from TRBV4-3 and TRBJ2-5; tentatively, D is TRBD2 (7 bases). Germline CDR1 is LGHNA and CDR2 is YSLEER. V lost 0 bases and J 5 bases, leaving 16 bases between the germline ends. The CDR3 is made up of 16 amino acids. The chain's CDR3 is CASSQEVGGLNETQYF. The CDR3 bases are TGCGCCAGCAGCCAAGAGGTGGGGGGGCTAAATGAGACCCAGTACTTC.

J is TRBJ1-1 and V is TRBV29-1, with D possibly matching TRBD1 (5 bases). This CDR3 has 12 amino acids. V lost 4 bases to trimming and J lost 5 bases, with 11 bases between them. CDR1 SQVTM and CDR2 ANQGSEA come from the germline V gene. CDR3 region: CSVVGGGTEAFF. The CDR3 DNA follows: TGCAGCGTTGTCGGGGGGGGAACTGAAGCTTTCTTT.

The chain uses TRBV5-1 and TRBJ1-4; 8 bases align to TRBD1. V shed 3 bases and J 8 bases; nucleotides not matched to a gene: 9. The CDR3 is 15 residues long. Germline CDR1 and CDR2: SGHRS and YFSETQ. The CDR3 DNA sequence: TGCGCCAGCAGCTCCGACGGACAGGGCGGCGAAAAACTGTTTTTT. Its protein is CASSSDGQGGEKLFF.

The CDR3 nucleotides read TGTGCCAGTAACAAGAGGACAGGGTCCCATGGCTACACCTTC. It codes for CASNKRTGSHGYTF. The V gene is TRBV6-6, the J gene TRBJ1-2; 8 nucleotides match TRBD1. Per germline, CDR1 MNHNY and CDR2 SVGAGI (reference sequence). V gave up 9 bases and J gave up 6 bases; unmatched junction bases: 12. The CDR3 length is 14 residues.

This clone came up once. The V gene is TRBV5-6, the J gene TRBJ1-5; D is uncertain. CDR3 length: 16 residues. V lost 1 base and J 0 bases, leaving 11 bases between the germline ends. Germline CDR1 reads SGHDT; CDR2 reads YYEEEE. The CDR3 DNA reads TGTGCCAGCAGCTTGATGTCAGGTTATAGCAATCAGCCCCAGCATTTT. This sequence encodes CASSLMSGYSNQPQHF.

The V gene is TRBV5-4, the J gene TRBJ2-2; 9 bases map to TRBD2. CDR1 SGHNT and CDR2 YYREEE come from the germline V gene (reference sequence). The CDR3 has 15 residues. J was trimmed by 6 bases and V by 4 bases; bases with no gene match: 7. The CDR3 region has the DNA TGTGCCAGCAGCATACCGGGACTAGCCCCCGGGGAGCTGTTTTTT. It codes for CASSIPGLAPGELFF.

CDR3 nucleotide sequence: TGTGCCAGCAACCCGGGGGGCCTCCTGGCTGGGAATGAGCAGTTCTTC. Translation: CASNPGGLLAGNEQFF. This chain joins TRBV5-4 and TRBJ2-1; TRBD2 is a possible D gene (7 bases). V was clipped by 6 bases and J by 7 bases, with 23 bases between them. Germline CDR1 SGHNT, CDR2 YYREEE (reference sequence). The CDR3 covers 16 residues.

The chain links TRBV6-6 to TRBJ1-2, with TRBD1 matching over 9 bases. The CDR3 is made up of 15 amino acids. The J segment lost 5 bases and the V segment lost 2 bases, leaving 6 bases of the junction unmatched. Per the germline V gene, CDR1 is MNHNY and CDR2 is SVGAGI (reference sequence). The DNA for the CDR3 is TGTGCCAGCAGTTACGCGGGACAGGGAGGGTATGGCTACACCTTC. Protein: CASSYAGQGGYGYTF.

This clone showed up just once. The V gene is TRBV19, the J gene TRBJ2-2; a weak D match, TRBD1 (6 bases). V lost 2 bases and J lost 2, with 9 bases in between. Germline lookup yields CDR1 LNHDA and CDR2 SQIVND (reference sequence). CDR3 size: 15 residues. The CDR3 is CASSILGGNTGELFF. As DNA, the CDR3 is TGTGCCAGTAGTATACTAGGGGGAAACACCGGGGAGCTGTTTTTT. Full variable domain (rest looked up from reference TRBV19 and TRBJ2-2): DGGITQSPKYLFRKEGQNVTLSCEQNLNHDAMYWYRQDPGQGLRLIYYSQIVNDFQKGDIAEGYSVSREKKESFPLTVTSAQKNPTAFYLCASSILGGNTGELFFGEGSRLTVL.